This is a list of T cell receptor beta chains from one sample in a study of tumor T cells in aggressive B-cell lymphoma. Here immunoSEQ multiplex PCR was the method, and the copy in TCRdb shows in-frame clones only, minus some. The sample lists about 11,000 clones; approximately 91% were seen once. What was sequenced was tumor tissue. The receptors shown here come from an adult with diffuse large B cell lymphoma. CDR3s include the opening cysteine and the closing phenylalanine or tryptophan. A D gene is named only where the DNA matches it firmly. Clone size is not always given. Where it is, it says once, few, many or a class for expanded clones.

V gene: TRBV18; D gene: -; J gene: TRBJ1-1; clone size: once; CDR3 DNA: TGTGCCAGCTCACCTCAGGGTGGAAACACTGAAGCTTTCTTT; CDR3 protein: CASSPQGGNTEAFF
V gene: TRBV5-6; D gene: -; J gene: TRBJ1-2; clone size: -; CDR3 DNA: TGTGCCAGCAGCCCGACTTTTTCGGTGTACTATGGCTACACCTTC; CDR3 protein: CASSPTFSVYYGYTF
V gene: TRBV7-2; D gene: TRBD2; J gene: TRBJ2-5; clone size: -; CDR3 DNA: TGTGCCAGCAGCAGGGTAGCGGGGGCCGAGGAGACCCAGTACTTC; CDR3 protein: CASSRVAGAEETQYF
V gene: TRBV7-9; D gene: TRBD2; J gene: TRBJ2-6; clone size: -; CDR3 DNA: TGTGCCAGCAGCACCGTTCCGGGACTAGCGGAATCTGGGGCCAACGTCCTGACTTTC; CDR3 protein: CASSTVPGLAESGANVLTF
V gene: TRBV11-2; D gene: -; J gene: TRBJ1-2; clone size: -; CDR3 DNA: TGTGCCAGCAGCGAACAGGGCTATGGCTACACCTTC; CDR3 protein: CASSEQGYGYTF
V gene: TRBV6-5; D gene: -; J gene: TRBJ1-4; clone size: -; CDR3 DNA: TGTGCCAGCAGACCCCGCAGAACTAATGAAAAACTGTTTTTT; CDR3 protein: CASRPRRTNEKLFF
V gene: TRBV27; D gene: -; J gene: TRBJ1-6; clone size: -; CDR3 DNA: TGTGCCAGCAGTTCCGATTTTGAGGGACAAGGTTCACCCCTCCACTTT; CDR3 protein: CASSSDFEGQGSPLHF
V gene: TRBV7-9; D gene: -; J gene: TRBJ2-7; clone size: -; CDR3 DNA: TGTGCCAGCAGTCGAGACAGCACCTACGAGCAGTACTTC; CDR3 protein: CASSRDSTYEQYF
V gene: TRBV27; D gene: -; J gene: TRBJ1-4; clone size: -; CDR3 DNA: TGTGCCAGCATGAGGCAGGGCGTTGAAAAACTGTTTTTT; CDR3 protein: CASMRQGVEKLFF
V gene: TRBV5-4; D gene: TRBD2; J gene: TRBJ2-3; clone size: -; CDR3 DNA: TGTGCCAGCAGCTTATTCGGACTAGCGGGAGGGGACACAGATACGCAGTATTTT; CDR3 protein: CASSLFGLAGGDTDTQYF
V gene: TRBV21-1; D gene: -; J gene: TRBJ2-3; clone size: -; CDR3 DNA: TGTGCCAGCAGCACCCGGGACTCCCGCACAGATACGCAGTATTTT; CDR3 protein: CASSTRDSRTDTQYF
V gene: TRBV13; D gene: -; J gene: TRBJ2-7; clone size: -; CDR3 DNA: TGTGCCAGCAGCTTAGCCCCACGGGACACCTCCTACGAGCAGTACTTT; CDR3 protein: CASSLAPRDTSYEQYF
V gene: TRBV7-7; D gene: -; J gene: TRBJ1-3; clone size: -; CDR3 DNA: TGTGCTAGCAGCCAGTTTACCGGGACTACCTCTGGAAACACCATATATTTT; CDR3 protein: CASSQFTGTTSGNTIYF
V gene: TRBV5-6; D gene: -; J gene: TRBJ2-2; clone size: -; CDR3 DNA: TGTGCCAGCAGCCTCCCCAGGTGGGGCGGCGGGGAGCTGTTTTTT; CDR3 protein: CASSLPRWGGGELFF
V gene: TRBV15; D gene: -; J gene: TRBJ2-6; clone size: -; CDR3 DNA: TGTGCCACCTCTCCCGGGGGCTCTGGGGCCAACGTCCTGACTTTC; CDR3 protein: CATSPGGSGANVLTF
V gene: TRBV4-1; D gene: TRBD2; J gene: TRBJ2-3; clone size: -; CDR3 DNA: TGCGCCAGCAGCCAGCAGACGGGACTAGCAGCAGATACGCAGTATTTT; CDR3 protein: CASSQQTGLAADTQYF
V gene: TRBV11-2; D gene: -; J gene: TRBJ1-3; clone size: -; CDR3 DNA: TGTGCCAGCAGCTCTACAGGCCTCTCTGGAAACACCATATATTTT; CDR3 protein: CASSSTGLSGNTIYF
V gene: TRBV15; D gene: -; J gene: TRBJ1-3; clone size: -; CDR3 DNA: TGTGCCACCAGCAGAGCGCGGGGGCCGGGAAACACCATATATTTT; CDR3 protein: CATSRARGPGNTIYF
V gene: TRBV6-1; D gene: TRBD1; J gene: TRBJ2-2; clone size: -; CDR3 DNA: TGTGCCAGCAGTCTCACAGGGGGCACCGGGGAGCTGTTTTTT; CDR3 protein: CASSLTGGTGELFF
V gene: TRBV5-1; D gene: TRBD2; J gene: TRBJ2-5; clone size: -; CDR3 DNA: TGCGCCAGCAGCTTGGCATCAGGGCGGCGGGGGGAGACCCAGTACTTC; CDR3 protein: CASSLASGRRGETQYF
V gene: TRBV5-5; D gene: -; J gene: TRBJ2-5; clone size: -; CDR3 DNA: TGTGCCAGCAGTTTTTCGGGGGAGACCCAGTACTTC; CDR3 protein: CASSFSGETQYF
V gene: TRBV6-6; D gene: -; J gene: TRBJ1-6; clone size: -; CDR3 DNA: TGTGCCAGCAGACACGCTGACAGCTCCTATAATTCACCCCTCCACTTT; CDR3 protein: CASRHADSSYNSPLHF
V gene: TRBV27; D gene: -; J gene: TRBJ2-7; clone size: once; CDR3 DNA: TGTGCCAGCAGCTATTCAGGGATCCACGAGCAGTACTTC; CDR3 protein: CASSYSGIHEQYF
V gene: TRBV30; D gene: TRBD1; J gene: TRBJ2-3; clone size: -; CDR3 DNA: TGTGCCTGGAGTACCGACAGGGCCTGGGGCACAGATACGCAGTATTTT; CDR3 protein: CAWSTDRAWGTDTQYF
V gene: TRBV6-1; D gene: -; J gene: TRBJ1-1; clone size: -; CDR3 DNA: TGTGCCAGCAAGATCGCAGGGGTCCCCACTGAAGCTTTCTTT; CDR3 protein: CASKIAGVPTEAFF
V gene: TRBV6-1; D gene: -; J gene: TRBJ2-1; clone size: -; CDR3 DNA: TGTGCCAGCAGAGGGAGCGGTTACTACAATGAGCAGTTCTTC; CDR3 protein: CASRGSGYYNEQFF
V gene: TRBV7-2; D gene: TRBD2; J gene: TRBJ2-7; clone size: once; CDR3 DNA: TGTGCCAGCAGCCCGAGCGGGGTCCTTTCCTACGAGCAGTACTTC; CDR3 protein: CASSPSGVLSYEQYF
V gene: TRBV5-4; D gene: -; J gene: TRBJ2-2; clone size: -; CDR3 DNA: TGTGCCAGCGGTAGGGGGATGGACACCGGGGAGCTGTTTTTT; CDR3 protein: CASGRGMDTGELFF
V gene: TRBV23-1; D gene: -; J gene: TRBJ2-7; clone size: -; CDR3 DNA: TGCGCCAGCACCCGCGGCGAGGCGGGTTACGAGCAGTACTTC; CDR3 protein: CASTRGEAGYEQYF
V gene: TRBV7-6; D gene: -; J gene: TRBJ2-7; clone size: -; CDR3 DNA: TGTGCCAGCAGCTTACTCACAGGCGTCTCCTACGAGCAGTACTTC; CDR3 protein: CASSLLTGVSYEQYF
V gene: TRBV30; D gene: -; J gene: TRBJ2-1; clone size: once; CDR3 DNA: TGTGCCTGGAGTGGGACAAAAGGCACCTACAATGAGCAGTTCTTC; CDR3 protein: CAWSGTKGTYNEQFF
V gene: TRBV4-2; D gene: -; J gene: TRBJ1-5; clone size: -; CDR3 DNA: TGTGCCAGCAGCCAAGACAAATATCAGCCCCAGCATTTT; CDR3 protein: CASSQDKYQPQHF
V gene: TRBV18; D gene: TRBD2; J gene: TRBJ2-1; clone size: -; CDR3 DNA: TGTGCCAGCTCACCAACAGCAAGCGGGAGGGTCCATGAGCAGTTCTTC; CDR3 protein: CASSPTASGRVHEQFF
V gene: TRBV19; D gene: TRBD1; J gene: TRBJ1-3; clone size: -; CDR3 DNA: TGTGCCAGCAGCCGGGACAGGGATCTACTTGGAAACACCATATATTTT; CDR3 protein: CASSRDRDLLGNTIYF
V gene: TRBV29-1; D gene: TRBD1; J gene: TRBJ2-1; clone size: -; CDR3 DNA: TGCAGCGTTGATCGGGTAGGGGGCGGTAGGAATGAGCAGTTCTTC; CDR3 protein: CSVDRVGGGRNEQFF
V gene: TRBV9; D gene: -; J gene: TRBJ2-2; clone size: -; CDR3 DNA: TGTGCCAGCAGCGTAGGAGCAACTGTGGGAGCTGGGGAGCTGTTTTTT; CDR3 protein: CASSVGATVGAGELFF
V gene: TRBV5-4; D gene: -; J gene: TRBJ2-7; clone size: -; CDR3 DNA: TGTGCCAGCAGCCTTCCACAAATCCACGAGCAGTACTTC; CDR3 protein: CASSLPQIHEQYF
V gene: TRBV7-2; D gene: -; J gene: TRBJ1-5; clone size: -; CDR3 DNA: TGTGCCAGCAGCTCCTTCAATCAGCCCCAGCATTTT; CDR3 protein: CASSSFNQPQHF
V gene: TRBV9; D gene: -; J gene: TRBJ2-7; clone size: -; CDR3 DNA: TGTGCCAGCAGCGCCCAAGTACAGGGAACCGAGCAGTACTTC; CDR3 protein: CASSAQVQGTEQYF
V gene: TRBV7-3; D gene: TRBD1; J gene: TRBJ2-2; clone size: -; CDR3 DNA: TGTGCCAGCAGCTTAGACAGGGCGACCGGGGAGCTGTTTTTT; CDR3 protein: CASSLDRATGELFF
V gene: TRBV30; D gene: TRBD1; J gene: TRBJ1-4; clone size: -; CDR3 DNA: TGTGCCTGGAGCGATTTCGGACAGGGTAGGACTGAAAAACTGTTTTTT; CDR3 protein: CAWSDFGQGRTEKLFF
V gene: TRBV5-4; D gene: -; J gene: TRBJ2-2; clone size: -; CDR3 DNA: TGTGCCAGCAGCTCAACATGGAACACCGGGGAGCTGTTTTTT; CDR3 protein: CASSSTWNTGELFF
V gene: TRBV9; D gene: TRBD1; J gene: TRBJ1-2; clone size: -; CDR3 DNA: TGTGCCAGCAGCGCTCGCCGGGACAGGGGGCACGGCTACACCTTC; CDR3 protein: CASSARRDRGHGYTF
V gene: TRBV7-2; D gene: TRBD1; J gene: TRBJ1-2; clone size: -; CDR3 DNA: TGTGCCAGCAGGGCAGGGGGAGAGGGCTACACCTTC; CDR3 protein: CASRAGGEGYTF
V gene: TRBV7-3; D gene: TRBD2; J gene: TRBJ2-1; clone size: -; CDR3 DNA: TGTGCCAGCAGCAGAGGGACTAGCGGGGTCCCCGGGGATGAGCAGTTCTTC; CDR3 protein: CASSRGTSGVPGDEQFF
V gene: TRBV18; D gene: -; J gene: TRBJ1-5; clone size: -; CDR3 DNA: TGTGCCAGCTCCTATTCCGGCGGGAGCAATCAGCCCCAGCATTTT; CDR3 protein: CASSYSGGSNQPQHF
V gene: TRBV7-9; D gene: -; J gene: TRBJ1-2; clone size: -; CDR3 DNA: TGTGCCAGCAGCCCTTCCGGCGGCAGGGAGGGCGGCTACACCTTC; CDR3 protein: CASSPSGGREGGYTF
V gene: TRBV30; D gene: -; J gene: TRBJ1-5; clone size: large; CDR3 DNA: TGTGCCTGGGGTGGACTGAATCAGCCCCAGCATTTT; CDR3 protein: CAWGGLNQPQHF
V gene: TRBV5-4; D gene: -; J gene: TRBJ2-5; clone size: once; CDR3 DNA: TGTGCCAGCAGCTTCGGGGGGACAACCCAAGAGACCCAGTACTTC; CDR3 protein: CASSFGGTTQETQYF
V gene: TRBV7-9; D gene: TRBD1; J gene: TRBJ2-3; clone size: -; CDR3 DNA: TGTGCCAGCAGCTCGAGTAGGACAGGGTACACAGATACGCAGTATTTT; CDR3 protein: CASSSSRTGYTDTQYF
V gene: TRBV12-5; D gene: TRBD1; J gene: TRBJ2-5; clone size: -; CDR3 DNA: TGTGCTAGTGGCAAAGGGGACAGGGAGGAGGAGACCCAGTACTTC; CDR3 protein: CASGKGDREEETQYF
V gene: TRBV14; D gene: -; J gene: TRBJ2-1; clone size: -; CDR3 DNA: TGTGCCAGCAGCCAAGTTGGAAGGGGGAACAATGAGCAGTTCTTC; CDR3 protein: CASSQVGRGNNEQFF
V gene: TRBV29-1; D gene: -; J gene: TRBJ2-2; clone size: -; CDR3 DNA: TGCAGCGTGCGGTTGGGGGGGCGCGCCACCGGGGAGCTGTTTTTT; CDR3 protein: CSVRLGGRATGELFF
V gene: TRBV27; D gene: -; J gene: TRBJ2-7; clone size: -; CDR3 DNA: TGTGCCAGCGGTTGGGCGGGCCTTACCCCGGTCCACGAGCAGTACTTC; CDR3 protein: CASGWAGLTPVHEQYF
V gene: TRBV10-3; D gene: -; J gene: TRBJ1-2; clone size: -; CDR3 DNA: TGTGCCATCACCTTGACAGATAACTATGGCTACACCTTC; CDR3 protein: CAITLTDNYGYTF